These T cell receptor beta chains were read from a single sample in a study of blood T cell repertoires in COVID-19. Profiled with immunoSEQ multiplex PCR; TCRdb holds only in-frame clones, not every one. The sample has around 500,000 clones; 80% to 90% are singletons. The source material was peripheral blood. Every receptor here comes from a human donor in a cohort sampled during active COVID-19. CDR3s include the opening cysteine and the closing phenylalanine or tryptophan. A D gene is named only where the DNA matches it firmly.

d_call	cdr3_length	v_call	j_call	cdr3_aa
TRBD2	15	TRBV9	TRBJ2-3	CASSTPSGGTDTQYF
-	13	TRBV7-8	TRBJ2-3	CASRRGGTDTQYF
TRBD1	14	TRBV19	TRBJ1-1	CASTRDRENTEAFF
TRBD2	17	TRBV5-1	TRBJ2-2	CASSPDLAGASTGELFF
TRBD1	14	TRBV28	TRBJ1-3	CASSSGQGADTIYF
-	15	TRBV4-1	TRBJ2-7	CASSQGRQSTYEQYF
-	14	TRBV6-5	TRBJ2-3	CASTGQFLTDTQYF
-	12	TRBV20-1	TRBJ2-7	CSASWGLYEQYF
-	14	TRBV3-1/TRBV3-2	TRBJ2-5	CASSHQGRGETQYF
-	11	TRBV20-1	TRBJ1-3	CSAGTGNTIYF
-	16	TRBV5-1	TRBJ2-2	CASSLSPRSNTGELFF
TRBD1	14	TRBV7-2	TRBJ2-7	CASSSQGAAYEQYF
-	15	TRBV7-8	TRBJ2-3	CASSTYRVGTDTQYF
-	14	TRBV15	TRBJ1-2	CATSRGRVNYGYTF
TRBD2	16	TRBV3-1/TRBV3-2	TRBJ2-5	CASSQDYSSGKQTQYF
TRBD1	15	TRBV30	TRBJ1-6	CASTTPGQGNSPLHF
-	13	TRBV24-1	TRBJ1-2	CATSDSFNYGYTF
-	13	TRBV5-4	TRBJ1-1	CASSPIRGTEAFF
TRBD2	15	TRBV24-1	TRBJ2-1	CATSDSGLALNEQFF
TRBD1	15	TRBV7-3	TRBJ2-3	CASSLGTGKTDTQYF
TRBD1	16	TRBV5-1	TRBJ1-2	CASSPGGGQLKLGYTF
-	13	TRBV19	TRBJ1-6	CASSIGPNSPLHF
-	17	TRBV7-3	TRBJ2-3	CASSLDGRPYSTDTQYF
TRBD1	14	TRBV2	TRBJ2-7	CASSADRESNEQYF
-	13	TRBV25-1	TRBJ2-1	CASIPQAPGEQFF
TRBD1	15	TRBV9	TRBJ1-4	CASSVGTGDNEKLFF
-	14	TRBV4-1	TRBJ1-5	CASSPGRENQPQHF
TRBD1	18	TRBV28	TRBJ1-5	CASSPGDSPRASNQPQHF
-	13	TRBV3-1/TRBV3-2	TRBJ1-5	CASSPDRYQPQHF
TRBD1	13	TRBV12-3/TRBV12-4	TRBJ1-1	CASSVRQGARAFF
TRBD2	17	TRBV18	TRBJ2-7	CASSQRGLAGGSYEQYF
-	13	TRBV30	TRBJ1-1	CAWTNGGETEAFF
-	14	TRBV2	TRBJ1-3	CASRDSNPGNTIYF
-	15	TRBV19	TRBJ1-5	CASSIQQTSNQPQHF
TRBD2	15	TRBV7-2	TRBJ2-7	CASSLFRTRDVEQYF
-	16	TRBV7-2	TRBJ1-3	CASSLVGASSGNTIYF
TRBD1	15	TRBV7-2	TRBJ2-7	CASSSGTGVAYEQYF
-	15	TRBV6-5	TRBJ2-7	CASSYSRGAPGEQYF
-	13	TRBV7-2	TRBJ1-6	CASSPQRNSPLHF
-	11	TRBV20-1	TRBJ2-7	CSLSLAYEQYF
TRBD1	14	TRBV7-2	TRBJ2-7	CASSFTGGPYEQYF